This TCR beta chain was documented in a study of PD-L1 blockade in urothelial cancer. The protocol was immunoSEQ multiplex PCR, while the TCRdb copy is restricted to in-frame clones and leaves out a portion. The sample yields fewer than 60,000 clones, roughly 87% seen once. Trimming cost V 1 base and J 0 bases, with 7 bases left between them. Germline V gene data show CDR1 as SGHVS and CDR2 as FNYEAQ. The CDR3 has 14 residues. As to time point: pretreatment peripheral blood. Patients had locally advanced or metastatic urothelial carcinoma. This chain joins TRBV7-6 and TRBJ2-7, with TRBD2 as a possible D gene (5 bases). The TCR comes from a man between 65 and 85 years old with urothelial cancer. Sequences were derived from PBMCs, sampled around atezolizumab (anti-PD-L1) treatment. In nucleotides, the CDR3 is TGTGCCAGCAGCTTAGTGGACTCCTCCTACGAGCAGTACTTC. This sequence encodes CASSLVDSSYEQYF.